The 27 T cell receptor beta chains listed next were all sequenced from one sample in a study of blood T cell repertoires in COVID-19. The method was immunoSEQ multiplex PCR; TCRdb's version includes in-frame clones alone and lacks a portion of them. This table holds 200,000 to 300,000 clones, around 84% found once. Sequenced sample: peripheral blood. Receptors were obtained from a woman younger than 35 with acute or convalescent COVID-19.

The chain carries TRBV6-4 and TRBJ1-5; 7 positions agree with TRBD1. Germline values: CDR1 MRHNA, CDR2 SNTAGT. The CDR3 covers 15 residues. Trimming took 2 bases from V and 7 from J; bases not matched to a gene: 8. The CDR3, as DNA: TGTGCCAGCAGTGACCAACAGGGGTTCGGCCAGCCCCAGCATTTT. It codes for CASSDQQGFGQPQHF.

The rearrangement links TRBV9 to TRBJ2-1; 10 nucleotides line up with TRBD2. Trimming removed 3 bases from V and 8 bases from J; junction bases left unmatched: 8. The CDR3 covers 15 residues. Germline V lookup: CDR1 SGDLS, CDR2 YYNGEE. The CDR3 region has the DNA TGTGCCAGCAGCGCTAGCGGGAGCCCCCTCCATGAGCAGTTCTTC. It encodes CASSASGSPLHEQFF.

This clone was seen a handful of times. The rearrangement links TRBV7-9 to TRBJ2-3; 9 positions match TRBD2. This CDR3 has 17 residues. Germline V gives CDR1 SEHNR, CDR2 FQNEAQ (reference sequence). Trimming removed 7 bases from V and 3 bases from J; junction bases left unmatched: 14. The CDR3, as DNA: TGTGCCAGCAACCCACCGAATAGCGGGAGCGGAACAGATACGCAGTATTTT. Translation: CASNPPNSGSGTDTQYF.

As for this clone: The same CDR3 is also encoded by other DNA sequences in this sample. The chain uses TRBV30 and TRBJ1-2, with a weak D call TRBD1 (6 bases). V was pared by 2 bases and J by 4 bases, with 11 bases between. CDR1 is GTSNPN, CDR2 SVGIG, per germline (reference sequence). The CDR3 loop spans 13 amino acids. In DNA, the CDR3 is TGTGCCTGGAGTCGAGACAGGCCCTATGGCTACACCTTC. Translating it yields CAWSRDRPYGYTF.

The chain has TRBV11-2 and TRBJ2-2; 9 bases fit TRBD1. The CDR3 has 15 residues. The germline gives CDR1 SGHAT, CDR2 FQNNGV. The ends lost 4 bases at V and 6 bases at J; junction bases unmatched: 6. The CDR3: CASSWDREIAGELFF. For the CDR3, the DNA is TGTGCCAGCAGCTGGGACAGGGAAATTGCCGGGGAGCTGTTTTTT.

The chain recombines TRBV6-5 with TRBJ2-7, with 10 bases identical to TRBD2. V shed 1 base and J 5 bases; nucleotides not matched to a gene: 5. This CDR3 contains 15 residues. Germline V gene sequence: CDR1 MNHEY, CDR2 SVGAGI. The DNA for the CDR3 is TGTGCCAGCAGTTACTTGGCAGGGACTAGCGACGAGCAGTACTTC. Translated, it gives CASSYLAGTSDEQYF.

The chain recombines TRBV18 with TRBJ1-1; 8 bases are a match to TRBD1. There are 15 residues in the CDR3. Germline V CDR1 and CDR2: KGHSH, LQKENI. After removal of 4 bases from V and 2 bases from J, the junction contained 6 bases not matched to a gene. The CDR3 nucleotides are TGTGCCAGCTCACTAGGACAGGGAGCCAACACTGAAGCTTTCTTT. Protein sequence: CASSLGQGANTEAFF.

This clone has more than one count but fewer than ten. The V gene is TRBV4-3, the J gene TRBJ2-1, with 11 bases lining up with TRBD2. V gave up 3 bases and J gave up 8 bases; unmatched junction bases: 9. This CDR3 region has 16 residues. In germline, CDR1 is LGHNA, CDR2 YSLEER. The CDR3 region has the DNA TGCGCCAGCAGCCATTCCGGGCTAGCGGGAGGCGATGAGCAGTTCTTC. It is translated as CASSHSGLAGGDEQFF.

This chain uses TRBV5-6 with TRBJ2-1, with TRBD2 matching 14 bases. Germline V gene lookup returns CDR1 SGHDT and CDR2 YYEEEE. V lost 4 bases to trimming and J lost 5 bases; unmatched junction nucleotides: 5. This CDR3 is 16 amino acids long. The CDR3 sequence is CASSAWTSGRNNEQFF. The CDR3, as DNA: TGTGCCAGCAGCGCCTGGACTAGCGGGAGGAACAATGAGCAGTTCTTC.

CDR3 in amino acids: CASSVLADTQYF. The CDR3 DNA follows: TGTGCCAGCAGCGTTCTTGCAGATACGCAGTATTTT. The genes are TRBV14 and TRBJ2-3; D gene ambiguous. The CDR3 runs to 12 residues. The germline V gene encodes CDR1 SGHDN and CDR2 FVKESK. V lost 5 bases to trimming and J lost 4 bases, with 7 bases between them.

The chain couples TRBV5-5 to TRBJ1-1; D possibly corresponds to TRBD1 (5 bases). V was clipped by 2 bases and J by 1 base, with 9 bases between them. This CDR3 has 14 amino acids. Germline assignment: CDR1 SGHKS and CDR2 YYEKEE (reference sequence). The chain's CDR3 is CASSLLQENTEAFF. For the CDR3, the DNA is TGTGCCAGCAGCTTATTACAGGAGAACACTGAAGCTTTCTTT.

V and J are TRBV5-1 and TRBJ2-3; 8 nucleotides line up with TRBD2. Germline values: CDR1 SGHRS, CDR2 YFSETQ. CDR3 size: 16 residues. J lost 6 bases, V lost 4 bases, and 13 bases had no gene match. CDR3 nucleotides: TGCGCCAGCAGCCCGGGGGGGGACTTCGGAATGGATACGCAGTATTTT. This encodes CASSPGGDFGMDTQYF.

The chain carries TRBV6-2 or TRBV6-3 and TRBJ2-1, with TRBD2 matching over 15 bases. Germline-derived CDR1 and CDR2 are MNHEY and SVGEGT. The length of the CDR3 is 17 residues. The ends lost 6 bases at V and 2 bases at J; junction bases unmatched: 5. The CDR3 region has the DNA TGTGCCAGCAGCCCCGGACTAGCGGGAGGGGCCTACAATGAGCAGTTCTTC. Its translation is CASSPGLAGGAYNEQFF.

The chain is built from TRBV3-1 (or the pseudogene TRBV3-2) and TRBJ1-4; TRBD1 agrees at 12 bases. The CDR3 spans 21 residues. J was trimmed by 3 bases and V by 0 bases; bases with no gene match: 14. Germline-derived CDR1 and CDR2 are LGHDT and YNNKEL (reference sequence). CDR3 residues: CASSQDISGQGAVLANEKLFF. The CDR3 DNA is TGTGCCAGCAGCCAAGATATTTCGGGACAGGGGGCTGTCTTGGCTAATGAAAAACTGTTTTTT.

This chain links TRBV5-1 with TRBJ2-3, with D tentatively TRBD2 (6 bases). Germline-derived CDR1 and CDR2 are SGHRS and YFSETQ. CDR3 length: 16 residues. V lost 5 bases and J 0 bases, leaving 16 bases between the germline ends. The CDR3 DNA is TGCGCCAGCAGGGAAGGGACTGCAACTAGCACAGATACGCAGTATTTT. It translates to CASREGTATSTDTQYF. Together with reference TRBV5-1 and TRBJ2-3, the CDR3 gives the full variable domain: KAGVTQTPRYLIKTRGQQVTLSCSPISGHRSVSWYQQTPGQGLQFLFEYFSETQRNKGNFPGRFSGRQFSNSRSEMNVSTLELGDSALYLCASREGTATSTDTQYFGPGTRLTVL.

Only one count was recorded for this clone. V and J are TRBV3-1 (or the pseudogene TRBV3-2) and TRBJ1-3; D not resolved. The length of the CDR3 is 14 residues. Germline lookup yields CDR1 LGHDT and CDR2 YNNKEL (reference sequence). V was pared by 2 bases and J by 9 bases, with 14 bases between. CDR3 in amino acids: CASSQTGMEGTIYF. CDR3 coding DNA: TGTGCCAGCAGCCAAACGGGCATGGAGGGCACCATATATTTT.

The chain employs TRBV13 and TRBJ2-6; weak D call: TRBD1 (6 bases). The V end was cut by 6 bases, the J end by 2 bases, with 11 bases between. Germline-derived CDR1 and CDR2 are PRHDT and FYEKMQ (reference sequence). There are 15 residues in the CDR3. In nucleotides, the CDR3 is TGTGCCAGCAGTTCCCAGGGGACTGGGGCCAACGTCCTGACTTTC. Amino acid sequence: CASSSQGTGANVLTF.

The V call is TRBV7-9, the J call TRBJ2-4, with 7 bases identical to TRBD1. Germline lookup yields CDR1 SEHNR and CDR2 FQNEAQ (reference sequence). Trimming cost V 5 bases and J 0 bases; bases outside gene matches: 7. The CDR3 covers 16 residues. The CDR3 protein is CASSPTGVIAKNIQYF. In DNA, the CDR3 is TGTGCCAGCAGCCCTACAGGGGTAATAGCCAAAAACATTCAGTACTTC.

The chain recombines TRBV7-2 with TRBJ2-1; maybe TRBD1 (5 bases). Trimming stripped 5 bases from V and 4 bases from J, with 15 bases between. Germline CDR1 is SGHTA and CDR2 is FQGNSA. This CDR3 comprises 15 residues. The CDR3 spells CASSDLLGLYNEQFF. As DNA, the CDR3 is TGTGCCAGCAGCGACCTACTGGGGCTGTACAATGAGCAGTTCTTC. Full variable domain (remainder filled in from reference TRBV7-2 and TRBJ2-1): GAGVSQSPSNKVTEKGKDVELRCDPISGHTALYWYRQSLGQGLEFLIYFQGNSAPDKSGLPSDRFSAERTGGSVSTLTIQRTQQEDSAVYLCASSDLLGLYNEQFFGPGTRLTVL.

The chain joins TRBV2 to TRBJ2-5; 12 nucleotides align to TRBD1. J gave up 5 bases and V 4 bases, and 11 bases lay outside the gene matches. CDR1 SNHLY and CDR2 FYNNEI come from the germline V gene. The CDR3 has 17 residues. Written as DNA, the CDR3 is TGTGCCAGCAGTGTGGGGTCGGGACAGGGGGCGACGGAGACCCAGTACTTC. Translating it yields CASSVGSGQGATETQYF.

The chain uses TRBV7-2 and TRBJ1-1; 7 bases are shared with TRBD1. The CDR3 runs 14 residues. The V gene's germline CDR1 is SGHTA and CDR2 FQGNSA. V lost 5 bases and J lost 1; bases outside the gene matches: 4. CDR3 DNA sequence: TGTGCCAGCAGCCCCACAGGGGAGAACACTGAAGCTTTCTTT. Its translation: CASSPTGENTEAFF.

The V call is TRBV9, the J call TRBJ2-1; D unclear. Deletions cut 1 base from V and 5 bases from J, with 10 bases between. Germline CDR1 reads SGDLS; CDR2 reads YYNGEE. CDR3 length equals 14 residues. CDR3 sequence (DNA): TGTGCCAGCAGCGTACGAGGTCTTAACAATGAGCAGTTCTTC. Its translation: CASSVRGLNNEQFF.

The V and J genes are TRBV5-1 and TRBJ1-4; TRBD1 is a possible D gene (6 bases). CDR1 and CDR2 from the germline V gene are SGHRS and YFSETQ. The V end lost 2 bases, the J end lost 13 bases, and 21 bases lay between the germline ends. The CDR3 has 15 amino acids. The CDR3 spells CASSFDGPVEGGLFF. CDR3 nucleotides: TGCGCCAGCAGCTTTGACGGGCCCGTCGAAGGGGGACTGTTTTTT.

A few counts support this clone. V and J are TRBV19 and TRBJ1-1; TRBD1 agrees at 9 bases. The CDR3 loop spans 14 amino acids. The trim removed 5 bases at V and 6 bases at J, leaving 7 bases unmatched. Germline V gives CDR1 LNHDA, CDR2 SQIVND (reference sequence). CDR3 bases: TGTGCCAGTAGTCCGGGACAGGGAGAAGCTGAAGCTTTCTTT. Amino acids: CASSPGQGEAEAFF.

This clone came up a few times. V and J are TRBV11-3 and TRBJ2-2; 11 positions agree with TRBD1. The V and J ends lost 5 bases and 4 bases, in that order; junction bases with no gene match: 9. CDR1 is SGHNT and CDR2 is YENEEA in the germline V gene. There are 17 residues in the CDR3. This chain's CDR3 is CASSPGTGGLGTGELFF. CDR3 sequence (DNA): TGTGCCAGCAGCCCCGGGACAGGGGGTCTTGGCACCGGGGAGCTGTTTTTT.

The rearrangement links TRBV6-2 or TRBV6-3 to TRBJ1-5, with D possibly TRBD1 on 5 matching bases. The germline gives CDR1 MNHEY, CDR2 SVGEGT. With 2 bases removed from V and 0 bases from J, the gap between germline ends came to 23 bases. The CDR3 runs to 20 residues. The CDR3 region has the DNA TGTGCCAGCAGTTACGATCGGCAGGGTTCCGTGTTTTATAGCAATCAGCCCCAGCATTTT. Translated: CASSYDRQGSVFYSNQPQHF.

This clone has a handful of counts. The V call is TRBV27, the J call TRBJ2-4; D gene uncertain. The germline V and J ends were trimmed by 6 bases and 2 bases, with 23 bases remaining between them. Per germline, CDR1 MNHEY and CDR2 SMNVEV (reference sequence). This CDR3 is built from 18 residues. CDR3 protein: CASSQLVVGSSTKNIQYF. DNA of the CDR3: TGTGCCAGCAGCCAATTGGTCGTCGGTTCGTCTACCAAAAACATTCAGTACTTC.